This T cell receptor (beta chain) was documented in a study of lymphopenia after photon versus proton radiotherapy. Study results and caveats: Post-nadir TCR diversity decline inversely tracked overall survival among those who died. Photon-treated patients lost naive T cells and TCR diversity; proton-treated stayed stable. After the lymphocyte nadir, photon-treated repertoires showed oligoclonal expansion, especially of CD8+ Temra cells.

As to this clone: What it binds is not known.

Assay: immunoSEQ multiplex PCR; the TCRdb copy retains only in-frame clones and omits some. The table includes about 65,000 clones, 75% to 90% detected once. With V trimmed by 1 base and J by 5 bases, 4 bases remained unmatched. Germline CDR1 and CDR2: GTSNPN and SVGIG (reference sequence). CDR3 size: 14 residues. This chain links TRBV30 with TRBJ2-5, with 10 bases aligning to TRBD1. This clonotype was obtained from an elderly man with esophageal cancer. Sequences were derived from peripheral blood, sampled from a patient treated with proton-based radiotherapy. The CDR3 here is CAWSGDRGVETQYF. The CDR3 DNA is TGTGCCTGGAGTGGGGACAGGGGCGTGGAGACCCAGTACTTC.